The 16 T cell receptor beta chains below come from one sample, sequenced in a study of tumor-infiltrating lymphocytes in oesophageal squamous cell carcinoma. MiXCR was run by TCRdb on the PCR reads, yielding one entry per CDR3 protein. The table records fewer than 6,500 distinct CDR3 sequences, about 15% of them present only once. Sequenced material: esophageal tumor tissue. The origin of the receptors is a male donor with esophageal squamous cell carcinoma.

This clonotype is termed medium-sized (0.01 to 0.1%). The rearrangement uses TRBV11-2 and TRBJ2-5; D not resolved. The CDR3 length is 14 residues. Germline V CDR1 and CDR2: SGHAT, FQNNGV. The ends were cut back, 1 base at V and 0 bases at J, with 6 bases in the middle. CDR3 nucleotides: TGTGCCAGCAGCTTAGCGGGTCACCAAGAGACCCAGTACTTC. It codes for CASSLAGHQETQYF.

V is TRBV19 and J is TRBJ2-3; D gene ambiguous. Trimming cost V 10 bases and J 3 bases, with 14 bases left between them. There are 13 residues in the CDR3. CDR1 LNHDA and CDR2 SQIVND come from the germline V gene (reference sequence). The CDR3 loop reads CATHVLGTDTQYF. CDR3 bases: TGTGCCACCCACGTCCTGGGGACAGATACGCAGTATTTT.

This clonotype qualifies as medium-sized. The J gene is TRBJ2-5, the V gene TRBV28; perhaps TRBD1 as D (5 bases). CDR1 is MDHEN and CDR2 is SYDVKM in the germline V gene. The CDR3 consists of 12 residues. Between the trimmed V and J ends, which lost 6 bases and 4 bases, there was a span of 9 bases. The CDR3 spells CASSSTGETQYF. CDR3 DNA sequence: TGTGCCAGCAGCTCAACAGGAGAGACCCAGTACTTC.

This clonotype was found many times. The V and J genes are TRBV24-1 and TRBJ2-5; TRBD1 matches at 11 bases. Germline V gene lookup returns CDR1 KGHDR and CDR2 SFDVKD. The CDR3 is made up of 16 amino acids. Germline trimming cut 3 bases from V and 2 bases from J; bases unmatched to any gene: 4. DNA of the CDR3: TGTGCCACCAGTGATCCGGACAGGGGGCTTCAAGAGACCCAGTACTTC. This translates into CATSDPDRGLQETQYF.

Concerning this clonotype itself: Here the CDR3 omits its conserved ending phenylalanine or tryptophan, so a read error is the likely source. Because the CDR3's place on the DNA is in doubt, the DNA is left out and the CDR3 is given as listed by TCRdb. The rearrangement links TRBV6-6 to TRBJ2-4; whether TRBD1, the table's D call, matches the DNA was not checked. The CDR3 adds up to 8 amino acids, both ends counted. The germline V gene encodes CDR1 MNHNY and CDR2 SVGAGI (reference sequence). The CDR3 spells CASRATGL.

This clonotype has ten or more counts. V gene TRBV10-3 combines with J gene TRBJ2-1; D remains ambiguous. This CDR3 spans 12 amino acids. CDR1 is ENHRY, CDR2 SYGVKD, per germline. Trimming left V 1 base short and J 7 bases short, with 5 bases between. In DNA form, the CDR3 reads TGTGCCATCAGTGAGTTGGGTAATGAGCAGTTCTTC. Protein sequence: CAISELGNEQFF.

In its sample, this clonotype ranks as large. The genes are TRBV7-2 and TRBJ2-5; TRBD1 matches 10 bases. CDR3 length: 14 amino acids. V trimming: 5 bases; J trimming: 2 bases; junction bases outside the gene matches: 2. The germline V gene encodes CDR1 SGHTA and CDR2 FQGNSA. The CDR3 loop reads CASSPGQGQETQYF. In DNA form, the CDR3 reads TGTGCCAGCAGCCCGGGACAGGGGCAAGAGACCCAGTACTTC.

By proportion, this clonotype is medium-sized. Relative to the germline gene, one junction end is altered; a read error may explain this. The J gene is TRBJ2-7, the V gene TRBV7-9; TRBD1 matches at 9 bases. The germline V gene has CDR1 SEHNR and CDR2 FQNEAQ (reference sequence). This CDR3 is 14 amino acids long. DNA of the CDR3: TGTGCCAGCAGCTCCGGACAGGGGAATTCACCCCTCCACTTC. It is translated as CASSSGQGNSPLHF.

This clonotype is categorized as large. This chain connects TRBV7-2 to TRBJ2-1, with a possible D match to TRBD2 (6 bases). V was pared by 7 bases and J by 1 base, with 14 bases between. The germline V gene encodes CDR1 SGHTA and CDR2 FQGNSA. The CDR3 runs to 15 residues. CDR3 sequence (DNA): TGTGCCAGCACCCCCGCCGGGACTTCCTACAATGAGCAGTTCTTC. Translating it yields CASTPAGTSYNEQFF.

This clonotype was observed many times. The gene calls are TRBV11-2 and TRBJ1-2; D not certain. The CDR3 has 12 amino acids. Trimming pared 4 bases from V and 8 bases from J, leaving 11 bases between. Germline values: CDR1 SGHAT, CDR2 FQNNGV. This CDR3 is CASSSQVAGYTF. As DNA, the CDR3 is TGTGCCAGCAGCTCCCAAGTCGCCGGCTACACCTTC. The full variable domain, rest sourced from reference TRBV11-2 and TRBJ1-2, is EAGVAQSPRYKIIEKRQSVAFWCNPISGHATLYWYQQILGQGPKLLIQFQNNGVVDDSQLPKDRFSAERLKGVDSTLKIQPAKLEDSAVYLCASSSQVAGYTFGSGTRLTVV.

J is TRBJ2-7 and V is TRBV2; 12 bases agree with TRBD2. TRBJ2-5 matches the DNA end more closely, so the J call is doubtful. Germline loops: CDR1 SNHLY, CDR2 FYNNEI. The length of the CDR3 is 13 residues. The CDR3 is CGTTSGGEETQYF. CDR3 coding DNA: TGTGGAACGACTAGCGGGGGTGAAGAGACCCAGTACTTC.

A note on this clonotype: It may be a read error: a sequence one base away is much more abundant. This chain joins TRBV27 and TRBJ2-7, with 10 bases fitting TRBD2. Looked up from germline, CDR1 is MNHEY and CDR2 is SMNVEV (reference sequence). The J segment lost 7 bases and the V segment lost 8 bases, leaving 11 bases of the junction unmatched. The CDR3 loop spans 14 amino acids. The CDR3 DNA is TGTGCCAGCTCGAGCGGGGGGGTTTACAATGAGCAGTACTTC. Encoded protein: CASSSGGVYNEQYF.

A few counts support this clonotype. This is likely a read error, given that the CDR3 carries no conserved phenylalanine or tryptophan at its end. It is unclear where the CDR3 begins or ends on the DNA, so no DNA is shown, and the CDR3 is as TCRdb lists it. The chain uses TRBV6-1 and TRBJ2-1; whether TRBD1, the table's D call, matches the DNA was not checked. Germline V gene sequence: CDR1 MNHNS, CDR2 SASEGT. 15 amino acids form the CDR3, both terminal residues included. CDR3 sequence: CASSELGTHGYTFGS.

This clonotype was detected many times. This chain links TRBV5-6 with TRBJ1-6; 8 nucleotides line up with TRBD1. Germline V CDR1 and CDR2: SGHDT, YYEEEE. This CDR3 region has 16 residues. Losses at the gene ends were 0 bases for V and 9 bases for J; bases not matched to a gene: 8. The CDR3 DNA reads as TGTGCCAGCAGCTTGGGACAGGGGACCCTAAGTTCACCCCTCCACTTT. Translated, it gives CASSLGQGTLSSPLHF.

Relative to its sample, this clonotype is medium-sized. The V call is TRBV12-3 or TRBV12-4, the J call TRBJ1-4; D perhaps matches TRBD1 (5 bases). Trimming removed 1 base from V and 10 bases from J, with 10 bases in between. The CDR3 consists of 13 residues. The CDR3 DNA reads TGTGCCAGCAGTTTAGAAGACAGTGGAAAACTGTTTTTT. Encoded protein: CASSLEDSGKLFF.

Concerning this clonotype itself: Given the absence of the conserved phenylalanine or tryptophan at the CDR3 end, a read error is likely. The DNA is omitted, as the CDR3 cannot be located on it reliably, and the CDR3 follows TCRdb's listing. The chain recombines TRBV6-8 with TRBJ2-6. Germline assignment: CDR1 MNHGY and CDR2 SAAAGT. With termini counted, the CDR3 has 8 amino acids. CDR3 region: CASSYSSR.